This T cell receptor (beta chain) was recovered during a study of shared clonotypes between healthy human individuals. Trimming shortened V by 0 bases and J by 0 bases, and 21 bases separated the two germline ends. Germline V CDR1 and CDR2: SGDLS, YYNGEE. This CDR3 is built from 20 residues. Each subset's genomic DNA was split evenly across several immunoSEQ plates. Assay: immunoSEQ multiplex PCR; the TCRdb copy retains only in-frame clones and omits some. Of roughly 1,000,000 clones in the sample, approximately 78% are singletons; the top ten hold 0.6% to 0.75%. Sequenced: memory CD4+ T cells from PBMCs. Noted subset: CD45RA-negative fraction. The chain has TRBV9 and TRBJ2-2; D is perhaps TRBD1 (5 bases). This receptor was obtained from a young man in good health. Some clones in this sample may be carry-over from other donors' samples. CDR3 in DNA: TGTGCCAGCAGCGTAGCCATCCCCGACAGAGATTACCCGAACACCGGGGAGCTGTTTTTT. Protein: CASSVAIPDRDYPNTGELFF.